One T cell receptor (beta chain) is described in this entry. Antigen specificity is unknown. This sample is drawn from a study of shared clonotypes between healthy human individuals. There were no recent acute infections or vaccinations among the donors, who were healthy HIV-negative adults. Study outcomes and limitations: What rarefaction showed was incomplete sorted-subset sequencing despite large depth. Several donors held about 4.6% of naive CD4 clonotypes in common.

This CDR3 is built from 13 residues. Per germline, CDR1 SNHLY and CDR2 FYNNEI. The germline V and J ends were trimmed by 8 bases and 0 bases, with 11 bases remaining between them. Clones were read by immunoSEQ multiplex PCR, and TCRdb kept only the in-frame ones, dropping some. The top ten clones hold approximately 0.9% of a sample with about 1.1 million clones, 60% to 85% of them seen once. Sequences were obtained from memory CD4+ T cells from PBMCs. This sample's subset: CD45RA-negative fraction. The chain couples TRBV2 to TRBJ2-7; D gene ambiguous. The source is a man younger than 35 in good health. Some clones in this sample may be carry-over from other donors' samples. The chain's CDR3 is CASGSDISYEQYF. DNA of the CDR3: TGTGCCAGCGGGTCGGATATCTCCTACGAGCAGTACTTC.